The present entry profiles one TCR beta chain with its context. Its specificity is not known. As to time point: blood 2 weeks post-SBRT. Treatment reported: 15 Gy SBRT to primary tumor, nephrectomy 4 weeks later. After SBRT, blood was collected at 2 and 4 weeks, plus baseline. Clear cell pathology was present in this patient's renal cell carcinoma. Using immunoSEQ multiplex PCR, the repertoire was profiled, and TCRdb retains in-frame clones only, with some absent. The sample lists about 26,000 clones; about 85% were seen once. The record originates from a study of radiation and T cells in renal cell carcinoma. V was trimmed by 2 bases and J by 5 bases, leaving 3 bases between them. The CDR3 spans 11 residues. Germline V CDR1 and CDR2: KGHSH, LQKENI. Study findings and constraints: Top tumor clonotypes rose in blood 2 weeks post-radiation, then contracted. Pretreatment tumor biopsies were lacking, so baseline clonotypes are unknown.

The source was blood, collected from a patient whose treatment included radiotherapy and nephrectomy. The clonotype was recovered from a man in his fifties or sixties with renal cell carcinoma. This chain connects TRBV18 to TRBJ2-5, with unresolved D. Here the CDR3 reads CASSPSETQYF. CDR3 nucleotides: TGTGCCAGCTCACCAAGTGAGACCCAGTACTTC.